This T cell receptor (beta chain) was captured by sequencing in a study of identical twins. Findings and caveats of the study: Researchers caution that invariant MAIT and iNKT cells could partly confound zero-insertion analyses. There was more out-of-frame TCR alpha sharing in monozygotic twins than models estimated.

V lost 3 bases, J lost 5 bases, and 13 bases lay in between. This CDR3 is 14 amino acids long. Germline-derived CDR1 and CDR2 are DFQATT and SNEGSKA (reference sequence). Donors were all healthy Caucasians. TCRdb independently ran MiXCR on the 5' RACE reads; one entry per CDR3 protein. The table lists some 1,700,000 distinct CDR3 sequences, around a third of them singletons. This clonotype has more than one count but fewer than ten. The antigen is undetermined. The genes are TRBV20-1 and TRBJ2-2; possibly TRBD2 for D (6 bases). Sequencing input: cord blood. The receptor's source is a newborn girl in good health. The CDR3 DNA is TGCAGTGCTAGTTCCAGGGCGGGGACCGGGGAGCTGTTTTTT. Its protein product is CSASSRAGTGELFF.